This TCR beta chain was recovered during a study of blood T cells in healthy people across ages. Study-wide points: A greater number of naive CD4+ cells and higher diversity distinguished long-lived donors from aged donors. Strong correlation was found linking TCR beta diversity to naive T cell percentage.

Next came a second PCR, run for about 6 to 12 cycles, which used a sample-barcoded 5' primer along with a J-beta primer mix. TCRdb re-analysed the 5' RACE reads in MiXCR, keeping a single row per CDR3 protein. The sample includes some 1,000,000 distinct CDR3 sequences, approximately 25% seen only once; the top ten take approximately 0.79%. V dropped 8 bases and J dropped 5; count of bases not matched to a gene: 7. The CDR3 is 14 amino acids. Germline V gene lookup returns CDR1 MNHEY and CDR2 SVGEGT. On this clonotype itself: What it recognizes is unknown.

A further study also used this sample, focusing on T cells of mothers and their children. This second study notes: Slightly, though not significantly, more overlap was seen in related than in unrelated mother-child pairs.

This chain uses TRBV6-2 or TRBV6-3 with TRBJ2-1, with 9 bases aligning to TRBD2. The clonotype was recovered from a girl aged 2-10 years in good health. Sequencing used blood. In DNA form, the CDR3 reads TGTGCCAGCGGAGTAGCGGGGGCAAACAATGAGCAGTTCTTC. Its protein product is CASGVAGANNEQFF.